This T cell receptor (beta chain) was captured in a study of T cell responses to AZD1222 COVID-19 vaccine. Profiled with immunoSEQ multiplex PCR; TCRdb holds only in-frame clones, not every one. The sample records roughly 100,000 clones, around nine tenths being singletons. With V trimmed by 5 bases and J by 11 bases, 6 bases remained unmatched. This CDR3 is 12 amino acids long. Per germline, CDR1 LNHNV and CDR2 YYDKDF (reference sequence). In the case of this clone: What it recognizes is unknown.

Study results and limitations: Repertoires were obtained only post-peak T cell response.

This chain connects TRBV15 to TRBJ1-5, with 7 positions matching TRBD1. The sequence derives from an adult in good health. The material was peripheral blood, obtained on day 0 of AZD1222 vaccination. This CDR3 reads CATSPRTGSQHF. The DNA for the CDR3 is TGTGCCACCAGCCCCCGGACAGGCTCCCAGCATTTT.